The clone carrying this TCR beta chain appeared once. As originally analysed: Estimated nucleated cell counts came from reference gene primer amplification. Libraries were prepared by immunoSEQ multiplex PCR; TCRdb keeps only in-frame clonotypes and omits some of them. D and trimming come from the DNA, and the V and J calls and clone size come from that table. There are 150,000 to 200,000 clones in the sample; roughly 90% occur only once, and roughly 9.8% lies in the top ten. These data are taken from a study of blood T cell repertoires in COVID-19. Study-wide context: The study drew acute and convalescent COVID-19 samples from the United States, Italy and Spain. The analysed material was cDNA or gDNA that came from T cells, B-cell-depleted T cells, or PBMCs.

The CDR3 is 18 residues long. Recruited during active infection, patients (from Seattle) were subsequently followed longitudinally. Sequences were obtained from peripheral blood. The sequence came from a woman in her sixties with COVID-19, enrolled during active disease. The V call is TRBV21-1, the J call TRBJ2-2; the D call in the table, TRBD1, was not verified against the DNA. TRBV21-1 is flagged as a pseudogene. Written as DNA, the CDR3 is TGTGCCAGCAGCGGGCGGTGGACACAACGATGCAACACCGGGGAGCTGTTTTTT. Protein sequence: CASSGRWTQRCNTGELFF.